These T cell receptor beta chains were read from a single sample in a study of T cell responses to AZD1222 COVID-19 vaccine. Repertoires were generated with immunoSEQ multiplex PCR, while TCRdb's copy carries only in-frame clones and drops some. The table has roughly 180,000 clones, roughly nine tenths seen once. Sequences were derived from peripheral blood, sampled 28 days after the second AZD1222 dose. The receptors stem from an adult who received the AZD1222 COVID-19 vaccine. Both conserved end residues are part of each CDR3.

V	J	CDR3
TRBV7-9	TRBJ2-7	CASSSTVTYEQYF
TRBV2	TRBJ2-7	CASSESRDSYEQYF
TRBV14	TRBJ1-1	CASSQERTLRGEAFF
TRBV7-9	TRBJ1-4	CASSLRSGQRASNEKLFF
TRBV20-1	TRBJ1-5	CSASRQGKGDGAQHF
TRBV7-9	TRBJ2-1	CASSRQGGPYNEQFF
TRBV7-9	TRBJ1-3	CASSWGQPSSGNTIYF
TRBV6-5	TRBJ2-3	CASSWGDTQYF
TRBV9	TRBJ1-5	CASSGGQIHQPQHF
TRBV19	TRBJ1-1	CATDGGVPEEAFF
TRBV6-5	TRBJ1-3	CASSYSRTLSGNTIYF